This is a list of T cell receptor beta chains from one sample in a study of T cell changes during pregnancy in multiple sclerosis. The data were produced by immunoSEQ multiplex PCR, yet TCRdb's version contains in-frame clones alone and is incomplete. The sample records approximately 100,000 clones, 90% to 95% being singletons. This specimen was peripheral blood, taken in the second trimester of pregnancy. The origin of the receptors is a female donor with multiple sclerosis, enrolled in a pregnancy study. Each CDR3 is given with its conserved first and last residue. The D gene is left open where the match is weak. Size is omitted from some rows. Given values are once, few, many or a class for expanded clones.

j_gene: TRBJ1-2
v_gene: TRBV7-2
abundance: .
d_gene: TRBD1
CDR3nt: TGTGCCAGCAGCCCCCAGACAGGGGAGGCCTATGGCTACACCTTC
CDR3aa: CASSPQTGEAYGYTF

j_gene: TRBJ2-3
v_gene: TRBV18
abundance: .
d_gene: .
CDR3nt: TGTGCCAGCCGAGCCTGGCAGGGCGGCAGAGATACGCAGTATTTT
CDR3aa: CASRAWQGGRDTQYF

j_gene: TRBJ1-1
v_gene: TRBV18
abundance: .
d_gene: TRBD1
CDR3nt: TGTGCCAGCTCACCAAGCGGGACAGGGAGGCGTAACACTGAAGCTTTCTTT
CDR3aa: CASSPSGTGRRNTEAFF

j_gene: TRBJ2-1
v_gene: TRBV5-1
abundance: .
d_gene: TRBD2
CDR3nt: TGCGCCAGCAGCTTGGCGGGACTAGCGGGTTTCAATGAGCAGTTCTTC
CDR3aa: CASSLAGLAGFNEQFF

j_gene: TRBJ1-1
v_gene: TRBV12-5
abundance: .
d_gene: .
CDR3nt: TGTGCTAGTGGTTTGGGCCTCCGGGACACTGAAGCTTTCTTT
CDR3aa: CASGLGLRDTEAFF

j_gene: TRBJ1-1
v_gene: TRBV5-1
abundance: .
d_gene: TRBD1
CDR3nt: TGCGCCAGCAGCACCCAGGGGGCTGGGACTGAAGCTTTCTTT
CDR3aa: CASSTQGAGTEAFF

j_gene: TRBJ2-2
v_gene: TRBV29-1
abundance: .
d_gene: .
CDR3nt: TGCAGCGCGCCAGAGAACACCGGGGAGCTGTTTTTT
CDR3aa: CSAPENTGELFF

j_gene: TRBJ2-1
v_gene: TRBV5-8
abundance: .
d_gene: TRBD2
CDR3nt: TGTGCCAGCAGCCGTGGACTAGATCTTTACAATGAGCAGTTCTTC
CDR3aa: CASSRGLDLYNEQFF

j_gene: TRBJ2-1
v_gene: TRBV19
abundance: .
d_gene: .
CDR3nt: TGTGCCAGTAGTATGCCGGCGGGCCCCCGCTTAAGTGAGCAGTTCTTC
CDR3aa: CASSMPAGPRLSEQFF

j_gene: TRBJ2-3
v_gene: TRBV5-1
abundance: .
d_gene: TRBD2
CDR3nt: TGCGCCAGCAGCTCGGGACTAGCGGACCCTGGGGATACGCAGTATTTT
CDR3aa: CASSSGLADPGDTQYF

j_gene: TRBJ2-2
v_gene: TRBV5-1
abundance: .
d_gene: TRBD2
CDR3nt: TGCGCCAGCAGCCACAGACTAGCGGGGGGCGCGAACACCGGGGAGCTGTTTTTT
CDR3aa: CASSHRLAGGANTGELFF

j_gene: TRBJ1-1
v_gene: TRBV6-1
abundance: .
d_gene: TRBD1
CDR3nt: TGTGCCAGCAGTGAGGGACAGGTAAACACTGAAGCTTTCTTT
CDR3aa: CASSEGQVNTEAFF

j_gene: TRBJ1-2
v_gene: TRBV6-4
abundance: .
d_gene: .
CDR3nt: TGTGCCAGCAGTGACCGACACAGGCCATATAACTATGGCTACACCTTC
CDR3aa: CASSDRHRPYNYGYTF

j_gene: TRBJ2-5
v_gene: TRBV6-1
abundance: .
d_gene: TRBD1
CDR3nt: TGTGCCAGCCTCCGCTGGGACAGGGCAGGGGAGACCCAGTACTTC
CDR3aa: CASLRWDRAGETQYF

j_gene: TRBJ1-5
v_gene: TRBV7-9
abundance: .
d_gene: .
CDR3nt: TGTGCCAGCAGCTTAGCCCGGGATCAGCCCCAGCATTTT
CDR3aa: CASSLARDQPQHF

j_gene: TRBJ2-2
v_gene: TRBV5-4
abundance: .
d_gene: .
CDR3nt: TGTGCCAGCAGCTTCCGAGGGGGGGAGCTGTTTTTT
CDR3aa: CASSFRGGELFF

j_gene: TRBJ2-4
v_gene: TRBV28
abundance: .
d_gene: .
CDR3nt: TGTGCCAGCAGTTCTACAGGAATAGCCAAAAACATTCAGTACTTC
CDR3aa: CASSSTGIAKNIQYF

j_gene: TRBJ2-1
v_gene: TRBV6-5
abundance: .
d_gene: TRBD1
CDR3nt: TGTGCCAGCAGTTTGGGACAGGGGGGCTACAATGAGCAGTTCTTC
CDR3aa: CASSLGQGGYNEQFF

j_gene: TRBJ1-1
v_gene: TRBV5-1
abundance: .
d_gene: .
CDR3nt: TGCGCCAGCAGCATGACTTCTATGAACACTGAAGCTTTCTTT
CDR3aa: CASSMTSMNTEAFF

j_gene: TRBJ1-5
v_gene: TRBV6-6
abundance: .
d_gene: TRBD1
CDR3nt: TGTGCCAGCAGAAGAGAAGGGGGCCCCGGTCAGCCCCAGCATTTT
CDR3aa: CASRREGGPGQPQHF

j_gene: TRBJ2-7
v_gene: TRBV7-3
abundance: .
d_gene: .
CDR3nt: TGTGCCAGCAGCCCGAGCTCCTACGAGCAGTACTTC
CDR3aa: CASSPSSYEQYF

j_gene: TRBJ2-7
v_gene: TRBV18
abundance: .
d_gene: .
CDR3nt: TGTGCCAGCTCACCCCAGGCAGGGTCTTGGGAGCAGTACTTC
CDR3aa: CASSPQAGSWEQYF

j_gene: TRBJ1-2
v_gene: TRBV6-5
abundance: once
d_gene: TRBD1
CDR3nt: TGTGCCAGCAGTTACGGGACAGGGGAAGTAGCCGGCTACACCTTC
CDR3aa: CASSYGTGEVAGYTF

j_gene: TRBJ2-2
v_gene: TRBV6-6
abundance: .
d_gene: TRBD2
CDR3nt: TGTGCCATACGAGCGGGGTGGGAAACCGGGGAGCTGTTTTTT
CDR3aa: CAIRAGWETGELFF

j_gene: TRBJ2-2
v_gene: TRBV28
abundance: .
d_gene: TRBD2
CDR3nt: TGTGCCAGCAAGAGTACAGCGGGAGGTCGGAACACCGGGGAGCTGTTTTTT
CDR3aa: CASKSTAGGRNTGELFF

j_gene: TRBJ2-1
v_gene: TRBV6-5
abundance: .
d_gene: TRBD2
CDR3nt: TGTGCCACTGCTATGGCTAGCGGGGGGGTCAATGAGCAGTTCTTC
CDR3aa: CATAMASGGVNEQFF

j_gene: TRBJ2-5
v_gene: TRBV10-1
abundance: .
d_gene: TRBD1
CDR3nt: TGCGCCAGGAAACCCTGGGACAGTACGGAGACCCAGTACTTC
CDR3aa: CARKPWDSTETQYF

j_gene: TRBJ1-2
v_gene: TRBV21-1
abundance: .
d_gene: .
CDR3nt: TGTGCCAGCAGCAAAGGAGGTTTGGAACTCGGCTATGGCTACACCTTC
CDR3aa: CASSKGGLELGYGYTF

j_gene: TRBJ2-3
v_gene: TRBV5-1
abundance: .
d_gene: TRBD2
CDR3nt: TGCGCCAGCAGCCCAGGACTAGCGGGGGCAGATACGCAGTATTTT
CDR3aa: CASSPGLAGADTQYF

j_gene: TRBJ2-3
v_gene: TRBV5-1
abundance: .
d_gene: TRBD1
CDR3nt: TGCGCCAGCAGCTTAGGCAGGGGGACAGATACGCAGTATTTT
CDR3aa: CASSLGRGTDTQYF

j_gene: TRBJ1-1
v_gene: TRBV4-1
abundance: .
d_gene: .
CDR3nt: TGCGCCAGCAGCCCCCGGGGAGCTACTAACACTGAAGCTTTCTTT
CDR3aa: CASSPRGATNTEAFF

j_gene: TRBJ2-2
v_gene: TRBV5-1
abundance: .
d_gene: TRBD2
CDR3nt: TGCGCCAGCAGCCCCTGGACTAGCCTCACCGGGGAGCTGTTTTTT
CDR3aa: CASSPWTSLTGELFF

j_gene: TRBJ2-5
v_gene: TRBV7-6
abundance: once
d_gene: .
CDR3nt: TGTGCCAGCAGCCTCGGGACTTGGGAGACCCAGTACTTC
CDR3aa: CASSLGTWETQYF

j_gene: TRBJ2-5
v_gene: TRBV15
abundance: .
d_gene: .
CDR3nt: TGTGCCACCAGCAGAGCCCTAGTGGGTCAAGAGACCCAGTACTTC
CDR3aa: CATSRALVGQETQYF

j_gene: TRBJ2-1
v_gene: TRBV6-1
abundance: .
d_gene: TRBD1
CDR3nt: TGTGCCAGCAGTAAGGACAGGGTGGCCTACAATGAGCAGTTCTTC
CDR3aa: CASSKDRVAYNEQFF

j_gene: TRBJ1-2
v_gene: TRBV27
abundance: .
d_gene: .
CDR3nt: TGTGCCAGCAGTCCACTGGGCGGTGGGGGGTGGAGTGGCTACACCTTC
CDR3aa: CASSPLGGGGWSGYTF

j_gene: TRBJ2-2
v_gene: TRBV5-5
abundance: .
d_gene: .
CDR3nt: TGTGCCAGCAGCCGGGACTTTAACACCGGGGAGCTGTTTTTT
CDR3aa: CASSRDFNTGELFF

j_gene: TRBJ1-1
v_gene: TRBV30
abundance: .
d_gene: TRBD1
CDR3nt: TGTGCCTGGAGCCAGACAGGGGGCACTGAAGCTTTCTTT
CDR3aa: CAWSQTGGTEAFF

j_gene: TRBJ2-7
v_gene: TRBV6-5
abundance: once
d_gene: TRBD1
CDR3nt: TGTGCCAGCAGTTCCCCCAGGGGGCCCTACGAGCAGTACTTC
CDR3aa: CASSSPRGPYEQYF

j_gene: TRBJ2-3
v_gene: TRBV7-9
abundance: .
d_gene: .
CDR3nt: TGTGCCAGCAGCCTATCGGCTGCGGGGGCACTCACAGATACGCAGTATTTT
CDR3aa: CASSLSAAGALTDTQYF

j_gene: TRBJ2-2
v_gene: TRBV19
abundance: .
d_gene: TRBD1
CDR3nt: TGTGCCAGTAGCCTCCTAGCTCCCGGGACAGGGGGTGCCGGGGAGCTGTTTTTT
CDR3aa: CASSLLAPGTGGAGELFF

j_gene: TRBJ2-7
v_gene: TRBV9
abundance: .
d_gene: .
CDR3nt: TGTGCCAGCAGCCCCCCGGGATACGGGGAGCAGTACTTC
CDR3aa: CASSPPGYGEQYF

j_gene: TRBJ2-2
v_gene: TRBV6-1
abundance: few
d_gene: TRBD2
CDR3nt: TGTGCCAGCAGTGAGATTAGCGGGAGGGCGGGCGGGGAGCTGTTTTTT
CDR3aa: CASSEISGRAGGELFF

j_gene: TRBJ1-2
v_gene: TRBV7-9
abundance: few
d_gene: .
CDR3nt: TGTGCCAGCAGCTCAAACCAGGGATTCGTTGGCTACACCTTC
CDR3aa: CASSSNQGFVGYTF

j_gene: TRBJ2-3
v_gene: TRBV4-1
abundance: .
d_gene: TRBD2
CDR3nt: TGCGCCAGCAGCCAAGATCTTAGGATAGCGGGGGGACCAGACACAGATACGCAGTATTTT
CDR3aa: CASSQDLRIAGGPDTDTQYF

j_gene: TRBJ2-5
v_gene: TRBV5-4
abundance: .
d_gene: .
CDR3nt: TGTGCCAGCAGCTTGGTGACCCGGGGGGCTGGGGAGACCCAGTACTTC
CDR3aa: CASSLVTRGAGETQYF